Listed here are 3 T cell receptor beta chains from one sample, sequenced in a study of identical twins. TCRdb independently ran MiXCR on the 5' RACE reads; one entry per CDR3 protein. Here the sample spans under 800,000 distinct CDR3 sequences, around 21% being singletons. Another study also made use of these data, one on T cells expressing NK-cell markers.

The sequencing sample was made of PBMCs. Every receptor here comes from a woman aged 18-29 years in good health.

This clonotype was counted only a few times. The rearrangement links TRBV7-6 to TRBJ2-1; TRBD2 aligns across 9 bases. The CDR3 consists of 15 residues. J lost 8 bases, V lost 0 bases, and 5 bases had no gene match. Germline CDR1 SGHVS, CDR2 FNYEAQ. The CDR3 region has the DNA TGTGCCAGCAGCTTAGCGCGTAGCGGGAGTGATGAGCAGTTCTTC. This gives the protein CASSLARSGSDEQFF.

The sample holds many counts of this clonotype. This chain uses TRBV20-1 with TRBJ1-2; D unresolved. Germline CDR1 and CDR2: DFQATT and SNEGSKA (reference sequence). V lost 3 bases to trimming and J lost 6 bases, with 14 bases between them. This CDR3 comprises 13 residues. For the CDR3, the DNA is TGCAGTGCTAGGAGACGGCTGAATCATGGCTACACCTTC. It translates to CSARRRLNHGYTF.

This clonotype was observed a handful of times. The CDR3 DNA reads TGTGCCACCAGCAGCCTTTCCGGGACTAGCAGTTCCTACGAGCAGTACTTC. Translated: CATSSLSGTSSSYEQYF. The gene calls are TRBV15 and TRBJ2-7; TRBD2 matches 9 bases. Germline CDR1 LNHNV, CDR2 YYDKDF (reference sequence). The CDR3 loop spans 17 amino acids. The V gene end was trimmed by 3 bases and the J gene end by 1 base; junction bases not matched to a gene: 10.